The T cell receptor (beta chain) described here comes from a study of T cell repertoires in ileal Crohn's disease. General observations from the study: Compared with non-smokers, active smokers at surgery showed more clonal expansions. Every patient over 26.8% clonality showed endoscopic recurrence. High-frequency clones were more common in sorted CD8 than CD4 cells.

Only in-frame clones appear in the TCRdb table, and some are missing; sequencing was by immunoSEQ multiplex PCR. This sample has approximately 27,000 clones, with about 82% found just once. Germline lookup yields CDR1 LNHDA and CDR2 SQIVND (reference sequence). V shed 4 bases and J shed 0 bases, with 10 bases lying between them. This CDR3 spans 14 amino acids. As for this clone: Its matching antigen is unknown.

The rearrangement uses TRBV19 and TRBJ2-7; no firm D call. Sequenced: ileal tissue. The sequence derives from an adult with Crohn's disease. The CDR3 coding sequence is TGTGCCAGTAGTAACCGCGCATACTCCTACGAGCAGTACTTC. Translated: CASSNRAYSYEQYF.